This TCR beta chain derives from a study of immune evolution from preneoplasia to lung adenocarcinoma. Study summary: HLA loss of heterozygosity: less than 9% AIS, about 15% MIA, roughly 30% ADC, none AAH.

Profiled with immunoSEQ multiplex PCR; TCRdb holds only in-frame clones, not every one. The table shows about 6,500 clones, with around 84% occurring only once. Broader study findings: Top clone frequencies peaked in normal lung, apparently declining through invasive adenocarcinoma.

Remarks on this clone: The antigen remains undetermined.

Germline V gene data show CDR1 as SGHNT and CDR2 as YENEEA. This CDR3 comprises 15 residues. V was trimmed by 1 base and J by 5 bases, leaving 12 bases between them. Between the mid-2010s and the late 2010s, patients underwent resection in Japan or China. This receptor was identified in a donor at least 70 years old with lung adenocarcinoma. Sequenced input: FFPE lung adenocarcinoma in situ tissue. J is TRBJ2-1 and V is TRBV11-3, with D possibly TRBD1 on 5 matching bases. The CDR3: CASSLGRELNNEQFF. The CDR3 DNA reads as TGTGCCAGCAGCTTAGGCAGGGAACTCAACAATGAGCAGTTCTTC.